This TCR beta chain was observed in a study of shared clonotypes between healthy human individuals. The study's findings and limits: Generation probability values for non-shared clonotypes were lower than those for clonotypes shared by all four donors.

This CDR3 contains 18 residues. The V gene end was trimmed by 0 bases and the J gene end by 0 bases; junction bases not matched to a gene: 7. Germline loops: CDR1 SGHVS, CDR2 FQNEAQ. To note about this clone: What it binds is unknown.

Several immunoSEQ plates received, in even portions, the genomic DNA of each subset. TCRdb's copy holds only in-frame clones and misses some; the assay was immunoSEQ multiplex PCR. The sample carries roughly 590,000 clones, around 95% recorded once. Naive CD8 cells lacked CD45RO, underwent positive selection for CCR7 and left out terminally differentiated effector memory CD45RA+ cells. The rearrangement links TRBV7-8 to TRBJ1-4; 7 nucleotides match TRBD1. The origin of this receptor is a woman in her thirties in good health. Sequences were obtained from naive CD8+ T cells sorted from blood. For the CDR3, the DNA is TGTGCCAGCAGCTTAGCGCACCAGGGGGTAGCAACTAATGAAAAACTGTTTTTT. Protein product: CASSLAHQGVATNEKLFF.